The 18 T cell receptor beta chains presented below share a single source sample, sequenced in a study. A single record per CDR3 protein comes from TCRdb applying MiXCR to the RT-PCR reads. The sample lists around 700,000 distinct CDR3 sequences, 14% occurring once. The sequenced material came from memory CD4+ T cells from blood. These receptors were taken from a female donor in good health, serving as a healthy control.

This clonotype appeared a few times. The chain carries TRBV5-4 and TRBJ2-7; 10 bases are shared with TRBD2. V lost 4 bases, J lost 4 bases, and 5 bases stayed unmatched. Germline assignment: CDR1 SGHNT and CDR2 YYREEE (reference sequence). The CDR3 loop spans 14 amino acids. In nucleotides, the CDR3 is TGTGCCAGCAGCGCTAGCGGGAGCGGGTACGAGCAGTACTTC. Protein product: CASSASGSGYEQYF.

This clonotype was recorded a few times. This chain joins TRBV20-1 and TRBJ1-1; tentative D call: TRBD1 (5 bases). This CDR3 has 13 amino acids. Germline V gene data show CDR1 as DFQATT and CDR2 as SNEGSKA (reference sequence). Trimming removed 5 bases from V and 1 base from J, with 11 bases in between. This CDR3 reads CSAVRAQNTEAFF. CDR3 nucleotides: TGCAGTGCTGTCAGGGCGCAGAACACTGAAGCTTTCTTT.

The chain couples TRBV25-1 to TRBJ1-3; the D gene is possibly TRBD1 (6 bases). V dropped 3 bases and J dropped 1 base, with 13 bases sitting between them. The CDR3 length is 16 residues. Germline CDR1 is MGHDK and CDR2 is SYGVNS. This chain's CDR3 is CASSDDRKVSGNTIYF. CDR3 bases: TGTGCCAGCAGTGACGACAGGAAGGTTTCTGGAAACACCATATATTTT.

This clonotype showed up many times. This chain joins TRBV12-3 or TRBV12-4 and TRBJ2-1; 16 nucleotides match TRBD2. This CDR3 region has 14 residues. The V gene end was trimmed by 6 bases and the J gene end by 14 bases; junction bases not matched to a gene: 7. CDR3 loop: CASSPGTSGGAEFF. Written as DNA, the CDR3 is TGTGCCAGCAGCCCTGGGACTAGCGGGGGGGCGGAGTTCTTC.

This clonotype appeared many times. This chain joins TRBV10-3 and TRBJ2-4; maybe TRBD2 (6 bases). The V end was cut by 4 bases, the J end by 1 base, with 8 bases between. Germline V gene lookup returns CDR1 ENHRY and CDR2 SYGVKD. The CDR3 has 14 residues. The CDR3 DNA follows: TGTGCCATCAGTGCAGGAGGGGCCAAAAACATTCAGTACTTC. Its protein is CAISAGGAKNIQYF.

This clonotype was recorded at least ten times. The V gene is TRBV27, the J gene TRBJ1-5; possibly TRBD1 for D (5 bases). This CDR3 has 13 amino acids. V lost 5 bases, J lost 6 bases, and 11 bases lay in between. Germline lookup yields CDR1 MNHEY and CDR2 SMNVEV (reference sequence). Written as DNA, the CDR3 is TGTGCCAGCAGTGTTGGCAGGGTTCAGCCCCAGCATTTT. Translating it yields CASSVGRVQPQHF.

Regarding this clonotype: This may stem from a read error, because a much larger clone lies one nucleotide away. The chain combines TRBV10-3 with TRBJ2-2; unclear D gene. In germline, CDR1 is ENHRY, CDR2 SYGVKD. V lost 11 bases and J lost 2, with 18 bases in between. The CDR3 length is 15 residues. This chain's CDR3 is CASKEVNLNTGELFF. The DNA for the CDR3 is TGTGCCTCAAAAGAGGTCAATCTTAACACCGGGGAGCTGTTTTTT.

This rearrangement joins TRBV2 to TRBJ1-1; D remains unclear. The ends were cut back, 7 bases at V and 1 base at J, with 10 bases in the middle. The CDR3 sequence is 13 residues long. Germline V gene data show CDR1 as SNHLY and CDR2 as FYNNEI. The DNA of the CDR3 is TGTGCCAGCACCGGTCCAGGGAACACTGAAGCTTTCTTT. It codes for CASTGPGNTEAFF.

At least ten counts were recorded for this clonotype. The chain uses TRBV4-3 and TRBJ2-1; 8 bases are shared with TRBD2. The ends lost 0 bases at V and 5 bases at J; junction bases unmatched: 6. CDR3 size: 16 residues. Germline V CDR1 and CDR2: LGHNA, YSLEER. The CDR3 DNA sequence: TGCGCCAGCAGCCAAGATACCCAGCGGGAGCACAATGAGCAGTTCTTC. Translated: CASSQDTQREHNEQFF.

This clonotype was recorded many times. The V and J genes are TRBV20-1 and TRBJ1-5; tentatively, D is TRBD1 (5 bases). This CDR3 is 15 amino acids long. Germline CDR1 and CDR2: DFQATT and SNEGSKA (reference sequence). V dropped 1 base and J dropped 0 bases, with 10 bases sitting between them. The CDR3 protein is CSARGGIGSNQPQHF. The CDR3 region has the DNA TGCAGTGCTAGAGGGGGCATCGGTAGCAATCAGCCCCAGCATTTT.

The chain joins TRBV10-1 to TRBJ1-5, with a weak D call TRBD1 (6 bases). The CDR3 length is 15 residues. Trimming took 8 bases from V and 0 from J, leaving 14 bases between them. In germline, CDR1 is WNHNN, CDR2 SYGVQD (reference sequence). The CDR3: CASPGQSPSNQPQHF. Here the CDR3 DNA reads TGCGCCAGCCCAGGACAGTCGCCTAGCAATCAGCCCCAGCATTTT.

CDR3 region: CASSLARTGDTRELFF. DNA of the CDR3: TGTGCCAGCAGCTTAGCCCGGACAGGGGACACGCGGGAGCTGTTTTTT. The chain employs TRBV7-8 and TRBJ2-2; TRBD1 matches 9 bases. Germline V gives CDR1 SGHVS, CDR2 FQNEAQ. V lost 0 bases, J lost 9 bases, and 8 bases stayed unmatched. This CDR3 comprises 16 residues.

This clonotype was observed at least ten times. The chain links TRBV6-4 to TRBJ2-3; D might be TRBD1 (6 bases). Trimming shortened V by 4 bases and J by 10 bases, and 18 bases separated the two germline ends. The CDR3 has 14 residues. CDR1 is MRHNA, CDR2 SNTAGT, per germline. The CDR3 DNA sequence: TGTGCCAGCAGTGCTTCCGACAGGTTAGGAGCGCAGTATTTT. Residues: CASSASDRLGAQYF.

This chain links TRBV5-6 with TRBJ2-1; 8 bases line up with TRBD2. The CDR3 runs 15 residues. CDR1 is SGHDT, CDR2 YYEEEE, per germline. Losses at the gene ends were 2 bases for V and 2 bases for J; bases not matched to a gene: 3. CDR3 nucleotides: TGTGCCAGCAGCTTCATTAGCGGGACCTACAATGAGCAGTTCTTC. Translation: CASSFISGTYNEQFF.

This clonotype was seen at least ten times. V gene TRBV5-1 combines with J gene TRBJ2-1; 11 positions match TRBD2. V lost 0 bases, J lost 7 bases, and 3 bases stayed unmatched. Germline V gene sequence: CDR1 SGHRS, CDR2 YFSETQ. The CDR3 runs 15 residues. CDR3 bases: TGCGCCAGCAGCTTGGGACTAGCGGGACGGAATGAGCAGTTCTTC. Its translation is CASSLGLAGRNEQFF. The whole variable domain, filled in from reference TRBV5-1 and TRBJ2-1, reads KAGVTQTPRYLIKTRGQQVTLSCSPISGHRSVSWYQQTPGQGLQFLFEYFSETQRNKGNFPGRFSGRQFSNSRSEMNVSTLELGDSALYLCASSLGLAGRNEQFFGPGTRLTVL.

The sample holds a few counts of this clonotype. J is TRBJ1-1 and V is TRBV18, with TRBD1 identical over 7 bases. This CDR3 is 16 amino acids long. V was clipped by 3 bases and J by 7 bases; unmatched bases: 14. The germline gives CDR1 KGHSH, CDR2 LQKENI. The CDR3 DNA follows: TGTGCCAGCTCACCCCGACAGGGTTTCTTTGACGGTGAAGCTTTCTTT. As protein: CASSPRQGFFDGEAFF.

In its sample, this clonotype was seen a few times. The V and J genes are TRBV20-1 and TRBJ2-3, with 10 bases lining up with TRBD2. The ends lost 6 bases at V and 4 bases at J; junction bases unmatched: 16. This CDR3 has 17 residues. Per the germline V gene, CDR1 is DFQATT and CDR2 is SNEGSKA (reference sequence). CDR3 sequence (DNA): TGCAGTGCCCAAGGCAGCGGGAGGGCTGTGAAGGCAGATACGCAGTATTTT. It yields the protein CSAQGSGRAVKADTQYF.

This clonotype was counted many times. The rearrangement uses TRBV5-1 and TRBJ2-2, with 9 bases fitting TRBD1. The CDR3 covers 16 residues. Germline assignment: CDR1 SGHRS and CDR2 YFSETQ. V lost 3 bases and J lost 2; bases outside the gene matches: 5. DNA of the CDR3: TGCGCCAGCAGCTCCGACAGGGGGGCTAACACCGGGGAGCTGTTTTTT. Amino acid sequence: CASSSDRGANTGELFF.